This T cell receptor (beta chain) was sequenced during a study of shared clonotypes between healthy human individuals. General study findings and limits: It was observed that roughly 5% of naive CD4 clonotypes were shared across a few donors.

All the donors were Caucasian adults who lived in Nashville, Tennessee. Negatively enriched CD4+ T cells were divided by CD45RA into naive and memory. The CDR3 runs 14 residues. CDR1 and CDR2 from the germline V gene are SEHNR and FQNEAQ (reference sequence). Trimming cost V 1 base and J 2 bases, with 6 bases left between them. Sequencing was performed with immunoSEQ multiplex PCR; in TCRdb, only in-frame clones are kept and a portion is missing. The data contain approximately 2,000,000 clones, 80% to 95% of them singletons. A word on this clone: The antigen remains unidentified.

The receptor was isolated from a man in his late teens or twenties in good health. Some clones in this sample may be carry-over from other donors' samples. V usage is TRBV7-9 and J usage is TRBJ2-1; TRBD2 might be the D (6 bases). The sequenced material came from naive CD4+ T cells from PBMCs. Noted subset: CD45RA+ positively selected. CDR3 region: CASSLERAYNEQFF. The CDR3 coding sequence is TGTGCCAGCAGCTTAGAGCGGGCCTACAATGAGCAGTTCTTC.